This is a list of T cell receptor beta chains from one sample in a study of blood T cells in healthy people across ages. MiXCR, run by TCRdb on the 5' RACE reads, gives a single entry per CDR3 protein. Found here are about 1 million distinct CDR3 sequences, 20% to 25% of them singletons; the top ten hold about 0.8%. This sample also belongs to another study, concerning T cells of mothers and their children.

What was sequenced was blood. The receptors stem from a girl aged 2-10 years in good health. CDR3s include the opening cysteine and the closing phenylalanine or tryptophan. Each record gives: CDR3 length, V gene, J gene, D gene, clone size, CDR3 protein, CDR3 DNA. D genes are given only for firm matches. Some rows have no size entry. The others give once, few or many, or a class for an expanded clone.

length: 14
V: TRBV7-9
J: TRBJ2-5
D: .
size: few
CDR3: CASSLGHLAETQYF
DNA: TGTGCCAGCAGCTTAGGTCATCTAGCGGAGACCCAGTACTTC

length: 15
V: TRBV6-5
J: TRBJ2-1
D: TRBD1
size: .
CDR3: CASNYRGSSYNEQFF
DNA: TGTGCCAGCAACTACAGGGGGAGCTCCTACAATGAGCAGTTCTTC

length: 16
V: TRBV29-1
J: TRBJ2-1
D: .
size: few
CDR3: CSVEEGRFNSYNEQFF
DNA: TGCAGCGTTGAAGAAGGACGCTTCAACTCCTACAATGAGCAGTTCTTC

length: 17
V: TRBV29-1
J: TRBJ2-4
D: .
size: .
CDR3: CSVRRRRDSGIKNIQYF
DNA: TGCAGCGTCCGTCGCCGACGGGATTCGGGGATCAAAAACATTCAGTACTTC

length: 16
V: TRBV4-1
J: TRBJ2-3
D: .
size: .
CDR3: CASSQGWGTVTDTQYF
DNA: TGCGCCAGCAGCCAAGGTTGGGGGACCGTCACAGATACGCAGTATTTT

length: 14
V: TRBV20-1
J: TRBJ2-5
D: TRBD2
size: .
CDR3: CSASRTSGTETQYF
DNA: TGCAGTGCTAGTCGGACTAGCGGGACTGAGACCCAGTACTTC

length: 16
V: TRBV11-3
J: TRBJ2-5
D: .
size: few
CDR3: CASSPSPAGWEETQYF
DNA: TGTGCCAGCAGCCCAAGCCCGGCAGGGTGGGAAGAGACCCAGTACTTC

length: 11
V: TRBV12-5
J: TRBJ1-5
D: .
size: .
CDR3: CASGWGQPQHF
DNA: TGTGCTAGTGGTTGGGGTCAGCCCCAGCATTTT

length: 18
V: TRBV7-2
J: TRBJ2-1
D: .
size: .
CDR3: CASSFQRGLYVSYNEQFF
DNA: TGTGCCAGCAGCTTCCAAAGAGGCCTCTACGTCTCCTACAATGAGCAGTTCTTC

length: 13
V: TRBV12-3/TRBV12-4
J: TRBJ2-3
D: .
size: .
CDR3: CASSLAHSDTQYF
DNA: TGTGCCAGCAGTTTAGCACACTCAGATACGCAGTATTTT

length: 17
V: TRBV29-1
J: TRBJ2-4
D: TRBD2
size: once
CDR3: CSVDPLGEGTRFNIQYF
DNA: TGCAGCGTTGATCCCCTTGGGGAGGGGACGAGGTTCAACATTCAGTACTTC

length: 13
V: TRBV12-3/TRBV12-4
J: TRBJ2-1
D: TRBD2
size: few
CDR3: CASSLLLASEQFF
DNA: TGTGCCAGCAGTCTCCTACTAGCGTCTGAGCAGTTCTTC

length: 15
V: TRBV7-3
J: TRBJ2-5
D: TRBD2
size: few
CDR3: CASSQEAGGPETQYF
DNA: TGTGCCAGCAGCCAAGAAGCGGGGGGGCCAGAGACCCAGTACTTC

length: 16
V: TRBV7-2
J: TRBJ2-3
D: TRBD2
size: few
CDR3: CASSLESGLAADTQYF
DNA: TGTGCCAGCAGCTTAGAATCTGGACTAGCAGCAGATACGCAGTATTTT

length: 14
V: TRBV27
J: TRBJ2-7
D: TRBD1
size: .
CDR3: CASKPDRGVDEQYF
DNA: TGTGCCAGCAAACCCGACAGGGGGGTAGACGAGCAGTACTTC